This T cell receptor (beta chain) was identified during a study of cytomegalovirus exposure and HLA in healthy donors. Samples came from healthy bone marrow donors. The trim removed 2 bases at V and 6 bases at J, leaving 2 bases unmatched. This CDR3 is 15 amino acids long. Germline lookup yields CDR1 LGHNT and CDR2 FRNRAP. Both 60 Vbeta primers and 13 Jbeta primers went into the PCR. Authors' analysis steps: In a later analysis, of around 85 million unique beta chains, about 12 million appeared in at least two donors. Clones were read by immunoSEQ multiplex PCR, and TCRdb kept only the in-frame ones, dropping some. For V, J and clone size, that table is used; D and trimming come from the DNA. Of 120,000 to 150,000 clones listed, roughly 73% are singletons.

The sample was PBMCs. The rearrangement joins TRBV12-5 to TRBJ2-2; 11 nucleotides line up with TRBD2. This receptor was obtained from a woman younger than 30 in good health and CMV-seronegative. The DNA of the CDR3 is TGTGCTAGTGGTTTGCTTAGCGGGGGGGCCGGGGAGCTGTTTTTT. Its translation: CASGLLSGGAGELFF.